The 24 T cell receptor beta chains below all came from one sample that was sequenced in a study of T cell repertoires in cytomegalovirus infection. Using its own MiXCR run on the reads, TCRdb lists one record per CDR3 protein. The repertoire holds under 800,000 distinct CDR3 sequences, with approximately 24% as singletons. The sample taken for sequencing was CD8+ T cells from PBMCs. These receptors all come from a human donor in good health (CMV status not recorded). Some clones in this sample may be carry-over from other donors' samples.

This clonotype was seen only a few times. The chain links TRBV7-9 to TRBJ2-7; the match to TRBD1 covers 8 bases. CDR3 size: 17 residues. With V trimmed by 5 bases and J by 0 bases, 12 bases remained unmatched. Germline-derived CDR1 and CDR2 are SEHNR and FQNEAQ (reference sequence). The CDR3 region is CASSPPVDRGSSYEQYF. As DNA, the CDR3 is TGTGCCAGCAGCCCCCCTGTAGACAGGGGAAGCTCCTACGAGCAGTACTTC.

The genes are TRBV20-1 and TRBJ2-1; TRBD2 matches 7 bases. Germline V gene lookup returns CDR1 DFQATT and CDR2 SNEGSKA (reference sequence). Losses at the gene ends were 3 bases for V and 4 bases for J; bases not matched to a gene: 12. The CDR3 has 16 residues. The CDR3 DNA follows: TGCAGTGCTAGTACCGCAGGGAGGGGCTCTTACAATGAGCAGTTCTTC. Translating it yields CSASTAGRGSYNEQFF.

This clonotype came up many times. The V call is TRBV28, the J call TRBJ2-3; D may match TRBD1 or TRBD2 (5 bases each). This CDR3 spans 15 amino acids. The V gene's germline CDR1 is MDHEN and CDR2 SYDVKM. V dropped 7 bases and J dropped 0 bases, with 14 bases sitting between them. The CDR3 DNA follows: TGTGCCAGCACCCTCCGAGGGGAAAGCACAGATACGCAGTATTTT. Its protein is CASTLRGESTDTQYF. Full variable domain (outside the CDR3, taken from reference TRBV28 and TRBJ2-3): DVKVTQSSRYLVKRTGEKVFLECVQDMDHENMFWYRQDPGLGLRLIYFSYDVKMKEKGDIPEGYSVSREKKERFSLILESASTNQTSMYLCASTLRGESTDTQYFGPGTRLTVL.

This clonotype was observed a few times. The rearrangement uses TRBV10-3 and TRBJ1-1, with 7 bases matching TRBD1. Germline V gene sequence: CDR1 ENHRY, CDR2 SYGVKD. The CDR3 consists of 12 residues. The V segment lost 4 bases and the J segment 6 bases; nucleotides outside the gene matches: 2. This CDR3 is CAISGTGPEAFF. In DNA form, the CDR3 reads TGTGCCATCAGTGGGACAGGCCCTGAAGCTTTCTTT.

This clonotype has just a few counts. This chain uses TRBV6-6 with TRBJ2-3, with 8 bases aligning to TRBD1. This CDR3 is built from 16 residues. In germline, CDR1 is MNHNY, CDR2 SVGAGI (reference sequence). Trimming cost V 2 bases and J 3 bases; bases outside gene matches: 7. CDR3 DNA: TGTGCCAGCAGTTACATAGGACAGGGTGGAACAGATACGCAGTATTTT. It codes for CASSYIGQGGTDTQYF.

This clonotype was detected ten times or more. The chain has TRBV6-1 and TRBJ2-3; D is uncertain. The germline CDR1 and CDR2 sequences are MNHNS and SASEGT. The CDR3 loop spans 14 amino acids. V was cut by 4 bases and J by 4 bases, with 12 bases left in between. The CDR3 loop reads CASSGGLSPDTQYF. The CDR3 DNA follows: TGTGCCAGCAGTGGCGGATTGTCCCCAGATACGCAGTATTTT.

At least ten counts were recorded for this clonotype. DNA for the CDR3: TGTGCCAGCAGTCAAATAGCGGGGGATACCTACAATGAGCAGTTCTTC. Amino acid sequence: CASSQIAGDTYNEQFF. V is TRBV5-5 and J is TRBJ2-1; 9 bases match TRBD2. The CDR3 loop spans 16 amino acids. Germline V gene sequence: CDR1 SGHKS, CDR2 YYEKEE (reference sequence). Trimming took 5 bases from V and 2 from J; bases not matched to a gene: 8.

There are a few counts of this clonotype. The chain has TRBV4-3 and TRBJ1-2; D uncertain. The V end was cut by 1 base, the J end by 7 bases, with 16 bases between. The germline CDR1 and CDR2 sequences are LGHNA and YSLEER. The CDR3 has 15 amino acids. Written as DNA, the CDR3 is TGCGCCAGCAGCCAAGGAAGGGAACCGAAGGCTGGCTACACCTTC. Its translation: CASSQGREPKAGYTF.

V gene TRBV28 combines with J gene TRBJ2-5, with 10 bases matching TRBD2. V lost 2 bases, J lost 2 bases, and 8 bases stayed unmatched. CDR1 is MDHEN, CDR2 SYDVKM, per germline. The CDR3 length is 17 residues. CDR3 in DNA: TGTGCCAGCAGTTTAAAACCGGGACTAGCGCCACAAGAGACCCAGTACTTC. As protein: CASSLKPGLAPQETQYF. The full variable domain, completed using reference TRBV28 and TRBJ2-5, is DVKVTQSSRYLVKRTGEKVFLECVQDMDHENMFWYRQDPGLGLRLIYFSYDVKMKEKGDIPEGYSVSREKKERFSLILESASTNQTSMYLCASSLKPGLAPQETQYFGPGTRLLVL.

J is TRBJ2-1 and V is TRBV6-2 or TRBV6-3; possibly TRBD1 for D (5 bases). Trimming shortened V by 1 base and J by 2 bases, and 9 bases separated the two germline ends. In germline, CDR1 is MNHEY, CDR2 SVGEGT. The CDR3 contains 15 residues. The chain's CDR3 is CASSYFGHPYNEQFF. In DNA, the CDR3 is TGTGCCAGCAGTTACTTCGGACACCCCTACAATGAGCAGTTCTTC.

The gene calls are TRBV20-1 and TRBJ1-1; tentatively, D is TRBD1 (5 bases). V was pared by 0 bases and J by 1 base, with 18 bases between. The germline gives CDR1 DFQATT, CDR2 SNEGSKA (reference sequence). The CDR3 length is 17 residues. The CDR3 here is CSARDVWATGPNTEAFF. CDR3 coding DNA: TGCAGTGCTAGAGATGTGTGGGCGACGGGGCCGAACACTGAAGCTTTCTTT.

With respect to this clonotype: A junction end diverges from the germline sequence, so it may reflect a read error. The chain carries TRBV4-1 and TRBJ2-1; tentatively, D is TRBD2 (6 bases). Germline CDR1 and CDR2: MGHRA and YSYEKL. CDR3 length equals 15 residues. The CDR3 spells CASSQGISGYNEQFF. The CDR3 DNA reads TGTGCCAGCAGCCAAGGTATTAGCGGTTACAATGAGCAGTTCTTC.

The J gene is TRBJ2-5, the V gene TRBV10-2, with 9 bases fitting TRBD1. Germline loops: CDR1 WSHSY, CDR2 SAAADI. The CDR3 is made up of 15 amino acids. With V trimmed by 5 bases and J by 5 bases, 9 bases remained unmatched. The CDR3 region has the DNA TGCGCCAGCAGTATGTACCGGGACAGGGAGGAGACCCAGTACTTC. Its protein is CASSMYRDREETQYF.

Worth noting for this clonotype: The junction shows a germline mismatch at one end, possibly a read error. The chain links TRBV29-1 to TRBJ2-3; 9 bases match TRBD2. Germline values: CDR1 SQVTM, CDR2 ANQGSEA. This CDR3 is built from 15 residues. The CDR3 bases are TGCAGCGTTGAAGATCGCGGGGGGGCCAAAGATGCGCAGTATTTT. Translation: CSVEDRGGAKDAQYF.

The table lists this clonotype with a few counts. DNA of the CDR3: TGTGCCAGCCGTAGCAGCCGAGGGGGAAGAAACACCATATATTTT. It yields the protein CASRSSRGGRNTIYF. The V gene is TRBV27, the J gene TRBJ1-3; possible D gene TRBD1, 6 bases. Between the trimmed V and J ends, which lost 8 bases and 5 bases, there was a span of 19 bases. Germline V gene data show CDR1 as MNHEY and CDR2 as SMNVEV (reference sequence). This CDR3 region has 15 residues.

J is TRBJ1-1 and V is TRBV20-1; no clear D. Trimming took 2 bases from V and 5 from J, leaving 6 bases between them. CDR1 and CDR2 from the germline V gene are DFQATT and SNEGSKA (reference sequence). The CDR3 runs to 11 residues. CDR3 sequence reads: CSARLGTEAFF. CDR3 bases: TGCAGTGCTAGACTTGGGACTGAAGCTTTCTTT.

The genes are TRBV6-2 or TRBV6-3 and TRBJ2-5; maybe TRBD2 (7 bases). Deletions cut 6 bases from V and 4 bases from J, with 18 bases between. CDR3 length equals 15 residues. Germline CDR1 is MNHEY and CDR2 is SVGEGT. CDR3 amino acids: CASSRPQRGGETQYF. CDR3 in DNA: TGTGCCAGCAGCCGACCCCAAAGGGGGGGAGAGACCCAGTACTTC.

In its sample, this clonotype was seen once. The chain couples TRBV28 to TRBJ1-2, with a possible D match to TRBD1 (5 bases). The CDR3 runs to 14 residues. Germline loops: CDR1 MDHEN, CDR2 SYDVKM. V was pared by 3 bases and J by 5 bases, with 13 bases between. CDR3 amino acids: CASSFSGFRYGYTF. The CDR3 DNA reads TGTGCCAGCAGTTTCTCAGGGTTCCGGTATGGCTACACCTTC.

This clonotype has ten or more counts. V and J are TRBV7-9 and TRBJ2-1; the match to TRBD2 covers 10 bases. The germline V gene has CDR1 SEHNR and CDR2 FQNEAQ (reference sequence). V lost 0 bases to trimming and J lost 14 bases; unmatched junction nucleotides: 4. CDR3 size: 13 residues. The CDR3 DNA reads as TGTGCCAGCAGCTTAGCGGCCCTAGCGGGGGAGTTCTTC. The encoded protein is CASSLAALAGEFF. Full variable domain (remainder filled in from reference TRBV7-9 and TRBJ2-1): DTGVSQNPRHKITKRGQNVTFRCDPISEHNRLYWYRQTLGQGPEFLTYFQNEAQLEKSRLLSDRFSAERPKGSFSTLEIQRTEQGDSAMYLCASSLAALAGEFFGPGTRLTVL.

For this clonotype: This may be a read error, as it is one base from a much larger clone. The chain joins TRBV7-2 to TRBJ2-7; the match to TRBD1 covers 7 bases. This CDR3 has 15 residues. J lost 5 bases, V lost 5 bases, and 12 bases had no gene match. In germline, CDR1 is SGHTA, CDR2 FQGNSA. CDR3 residues: CASSVVGQATNEQYF. In DNA, the CDR3 is TGTGCCAGCAGCGTAGTCGGACAGGCCACCAACGAGCAGTACTTC.

This chain joins TRBV5-1 and TRBJ2-1, with D tentatively TRBD2 (5 bases). Trimming removed 0 bases from V and 7 bases from J, with 17 bases in between. The CDR3 contains 16 residues. Looked up from germline, CDR1 is SGHRS and CDR2 is YFSETQ. The DNA of the CDR3 is TGCGCCAGCAGCTTGGCCGGAATAGCAAGGGAGAATGAGCAGTTCTTC. It specifies CASSLAGIARENEQFF.

V gene TRBV28 combines with J gene TRBJ2-7; D might be TRBD1 (6 bases). CDR3 length: 13 residues. Trimming stripped 8 bases from V and 5 bases from J, with 16 bases between. CDR1 MDHEN and CDR2 SYDVKM come from the germline V gene. The CDR3 coding sequence is TGTGCCAGCCGCCATCACACAGGGAACGAGCAGTACGTC. Translating gives CASRHHTGNEQYV.

This clonotype was picked up one time. It is likely a read error, because the conserved phenylalanine at the end of the CDR3 is missing. The rearrangement joins TRBV5-6 to TRBJ2-1, with unresolved D. Germline V lookup: CDR1 SGHDT, CDR2 YYEEEE. The CDR3 sequence is 13 residues long. The V end was cut by 0 bases, the J end by 10 bases, with 11 bases between. The CDR3, as DNA: TGTGCCAGCAGCTTGGCGGTTGGGTGGGAGCAGTTCCTC. It codes for CASSLAVGWEQFL.

This clonotype was counted only a few times. This rearrangement joins TRBV20-1 to TRBJ1-3; a weak D match, TRBD1 (5 bases). Trimming cost V 0 bases and J 5 bases, with 8 bases left between them. This CDR3 region has 13 residues. Germline V gene lookup returns CDR1 DFQATT and CDR2 SNEGSKA (reference sequence). The CDR3 DNA follows: TGCAGTGCTAGAGATCGACAGCGAAACACCATATATTTT. Amino acid sequence: CSARDRQRNTIYF.